This T cell receptor (beta chain) comes out of a study of blood T cells in healthy people across ages. Looking at the study overall: Per two T cells, template switching captured roughly one barcoded beta molecule.

Germline lookup yields CDR1 MNHEY and CDR2 SMNVEV (reference sequence). The CDR3 consists of 15 residues. V was shortened by 3 bases and J by 0 bases, with 10 bases between the two germline ends. Primers used in a second PCR of about 6 to 11 cycles were a sample-barcoded 5' primer and a J-beta primer mix. TCRdb independently ran MiXCR on the 5' RACE reads; one entry per CDR3 protein. The sample has hundreds of thousands of distinct CDR3 sequences, about 21% seen once. The V and J genes are TRBV27 and TRBJ2-3; D remains ambiguous. The sequencing sample was made of blood. The clonotype originates from a man between 65 and 85 years old in good health. This CDR3 is CASSFQNPSTDTQYF. DNA of the CDR3: TGTGCCAGCAGTTTCCAGAACCCTAGCACAGATACGCAGTATTTT.